A selection of T cell receptor beta chains follows, all from one sample in a study of blood T cell repertoires in COVID-19. Sequencing used immunoSEQ multiplex PCR; TCRdb keeps in-frame clones, though not all of them. Among around 250,000 clones listed, approximately 90% were seen once. The sample was PBMCs or T cells enriched from blood (not recorded which). These receptors all come from a woman between 25 and 40 years old who had recovered from COVID-19. Both conserved end residues are part of each CDR3. D genes are given only for firm matches. Clone size, where shown, is once, few, many, or a class for clones that have expanded.

d_gene: TRBD1; j_gene: TRBJ2-7; v_gene: TRBV5-4; abundance: -; CDR3aa: CASSQGTGGHNFYEQYF; CDR3nt: TGTGCCAGCAGCCAGGGGACAGGGGGCCATAACTTCTACGAGCAGTACTTC
d_gene: -; j_gene: TRBJ1-2; v_gene: TRBV4-1; abundance: -; CDR3aa: CASSQEPDINYGYTF; CDR3nt: TGCGCCAGCAGCCAAGAACCAGACATTAACTATGGCTACACCTTC
d_gene: -; j_gene: TRBJ2-2; v_gene: TRBV24-1; abundance: -; CDR3aa: CATSDPRTPKTGELFF; CDR3nt: TGTGCCACCAGTGACCCTAGGACTCCTAAGACCGGGGAGCTGTTTTTT
d_gene: TRBD2; j_gene: TRBJ2-1; v_gene: TRBV7-2; abundance: once; CDR3aa: CASSGGLAGHNEQFF; CDR3nt: TGTGCCAGCAGCGGGGGACTAGCGGGGCACAATGAGCAGTTCTTC
d_gene: -; j_gene: TRBJ2-1; v_gene: TRBV4-1; abundance: -; CDR3aa: CASSQATPYNEQFF; CDR3nt: TGCGCCAGCAGCCAAGCGACACCTTACAATGAGCAGTTCTTC
d_gene: TRBD1; j_gene: TRBJ2-2; v_gene: TRBV15; abundance: -; CDR3aa: CATSRGTENTGELFF; CDR3nt: TGTGCCACCAGTAGAGGGACAGAGAACACCGGGGAGCTGTTTTTT
d_gene: -; j_gene: TRBJ2-3; v_gene: TRBV3-1/TRBV3-2; abundance: -; CDR3aa: CASSQGRGRATQYF; CDR3nt: TGTGCCAGCAGCCAAGGGAGGGGGCGGGCTACGCAGTATTTT
d_gene: -; j_gene: TRBJ1-2; v_gene: TRBV6-5; abundance: -; CDR3aa: CASRQGDIGYTF; CDR3nt: TGTGCCAGCAGACAAGGGGACATTGGCTACACCTTC
d_gene: TRBD1; j_gene: TRBJ1-1; v_gene: TRBV2; abundance: -; CDR3aa: CASRDRVYTEAFF; CDR3nt: TGTGCCAGCAGGGACAGGGTTTACACTGAAGCTTTCTTT
d_gene: TRBD1; j_gene: TRBJ2-7; v_gene: TRBV27; abundance: -; CDR3aa: CASSFDRGFYEQYF; CDR3nt: TGTGCCAGCAGTTTCGACAGGGGGTTTTACGAGCAGTACTTC
d_gene: TRBD1; j_gene: TRBJ2-7; v_gene: TRBV7-9; abundance: few; CDR3aa: CASSWGTGGSTLYEQYF; CDR3nt: TGTGCCAGCAGCTGGGGAACAGGGGGCTCTACCCTTTACGAGCAGTACTTC
d_gene: -; j_gene: TRBJ2-2; v_gene: TRBV30; abundance: -; CDR3aa: CAWSVLFVSYTGELFF; CDR3nt: TGTGCCTGGAGTGTACTTTTCGTGTCCTACACCGGGGAGCTGTTTTTT
d_gene: -; j_gene: TRBJ1-2; v_gene: TRBV6-5; abundance: -; CDR3aa: CASSYSPRSEGYTF; CDR3nt: TGTGCCAGCAGTTACTCACCCAGATCGGAGGGCTACACCTTC
d_gene: -; j_gene: TRBJ2-7; v_gene: TRBV11-2; abundance: -; CDR3aa: CASSWPRLVLHEQYF; CDR3nt: TGTGCCAGCAGTTGGCCTCGACTAGTTCTCCACGAGCAGTACTTC
d_gene: TRBD1; j_gene: TRBJ1-4; v_gene: TRBV19; abundance: -; CDR3aa: CASSTGDRLRSANEKLFF; CDR3nt: TGTGCCAGTAGTACCGGGGACAGGCTCCGGTCGGCTAATGAAAAACTGTTTTTT
d_gene: TRBD1; j_gene: TRBJ1-5; v_gene: TRBV5-1; abundance: -; CDR3aa: CASSVGTGEYQPQHF; CDR3nt: TGCGCCAGCAGCGTAGGGACAGGCGAATATCAGCCCCAGCATTTT
d_gene: TRBD1; j_gene: TRBJ1-2; v_gene: TRBV12-3/TRBV12-4; abundance: -; CDR3aa: CASSIQGARGYTF; CDR3nt: TGTGCCAGCAGTATTCAGGGGGCTCGGGGCTACACCTTC
d_gene: -; j_gene: TRBJ1-2; v_gene: TRBV7-6; abundance: -; CDR3aa: CASTRPGDYGYTF; CDR3nt: TGTGCCAGCACCCGGCCGGGTGACTATGGCTACACCTTC
d_gene: TRBD1; j_gene: TRBJ2-2; v_gene: TRBV6-5; abundance: -; CDR3aa: CASRPGQYTGELFF; CDR3nt: TGTGCCAGCAGACCGGGACAGTACACCGGGGAGCTGTTTTTT
d_gene: TRBD2; j_gene: TRBJ2-5; v_gene: TRBV3-1/TRBV3-2; abundance: once; CDR3aa: CASSQDGREGETQYF; CDR3nt: TGTGCCAGCAGCCAAGACGGCAGGGAGGGGGAGACCCAGTACTTC
d_gene: TRBD1; j_gene: TRBJ1-2; v_gene: TRBV27; abundance: few; CDR3aa: CASSFTSDRWGYTF; CDR3nt: TGTGCCAGCAGTTTCACCTCGGACAGGTGGGGCTACACCTTC
d_gene: -; j_gene: TRBJ1-5; v_gene: TRBV6-5; abundance: -; CDR3aa: CASSLVRGSNQPQHF; CDR3nt: TGTGCCAGCAGTCTAGTCAGGGGTAGCAATCAGCCCCAGCATTTT
d_gene: TRBD2; j_gene: TRBJ2-3; v_gene: TRBV5-8; abundance: -; CDR3aa: CASSRGLAGGSPDTQYF; CDR3nt: TGTGCCAGCAGCAGAGGACTAGCGGGAGGAAGTCCAGATACGCAGTATTTT
d_gene: TRBD1; j_gene: TRBJ1-2; v_gene: TRBV4-3; abundance: -; CDR3aa: CASSPRETGGVYGYTF; CDR3nt: TGCGCCAGCAGTCCGAGAGAGACAGGGGGCGTGTATGGCTACACCTTC
d_gene: -; j_gene: TRBJ1-1; v_gene: TRBV27; abundance: -; CDR3aa: CASSFPRGRAFF; CDR3nt: TGTGCCAGCAGTTTTCCCAGGGGTAGAGCTTTCTTT
d_gene: TRBD1; j_gene: TRBJ1-2; v_gene: TRBV5-1; abundance: -; CDR3aa: CASSLPGQGYGYTF; CDR3nt: TGCGCCAGCAGCTTGCCCGGACAGGGTTATGGCTACACCTTC
d_gene: -; j_gene: TRBJ1-1; v_gene: TRBV5-1; abundance: -; CDR3aa: CASSLPGALEAFF; CDR3nt: TGCGCCAGCAGCTTACCGGGAGCATTGGAAGCTTTCTTT
d_gene: -; j_gene: TRBJ2-4; v_gene: TRBV5-1; abundance: -; CDR3aa: CASSLGQTRDIQYF; CDR3nt: TGCGCCAGCAGCTTGGGACAGACAAGGGACATTCAGTACTTC
d_gene: -; j_gene: TRBJ1-1; v_gene: TRBV7-6; abundance: -; CDR3aa: CASSPRPNTEAFF; CDR3nt: TGTGCCAGCAGCCCCCGTCCGAACACTGAAGCTTTCTTT
d_gene: -; j_gene: TRBJ1-1; v_gene: TRBV7-2; abundance: -; CDR3aa: CASSPASRGAFF; CDR3nt: TGTGCCAGCAGCCCCGCCAGCAGGGGAGCTTTCTTT
d_gene: -; j_gene: TRBJ1-1; v_gene: TRBV6-5; abundance: -; CDR3aa: CASSYTGTMNTEAFF; CDR3nt: TGTGCCAGCAGTTATACGGGAACCATGAACACTGAAGCTTTCTTT
d_gene: -; j_gene: TRBJ1-2; v_gene: TRBV7-9; abundance: -; CDR3aa: CASSLARVSGYGYTF; CDR3nt: TGTGCCAGCAGCCTAGCCCGGGTCTCGGGGTATGGCTACACCTTC
d_gene: TRBD2; j_gene: TRBJ2-1; v_gene: TRBV27; abundance: -; CDR3aa: CASTPTSGSRGGEQFF; CDR3nt: TGTGCCAGCACCCCGACTAGCGGGAGCAGGGGGGGTGAGCAGTTCTTC
d_gene: -; j_gene: TRBJ2-5; v_gene: TRBV28; abundance: -; CDR3aa: CASSDTGSPQETQYF; CDR3nt: TGTGCCAGCAGTGACACAGGGTCCCCCCAAGAGACCCAGTACTTC
d_gene: -; j_gene: TRBJ1-1; v_gene: TRBV19; abundance: -; CDR3aa: CASINGGVVDTEAFF; CDR3nt: TGTGCCAGTATCAACGGGGGGGTAGTCGACACTGAAGCTTTCTTT
d_gene: TRBD1; j_gene: TRBJ1-2; v_gene: TRBV30; abundance: -; CDR3aa: CAWEGAVRDGYTF; CDR3nt: TGTGCCTGGGAGGGGGCCGTGAGGGATGGCTACACCTTC
d_gene: TRBD2; j_gene: TRBJ2-7; v_gene: TRBV27; abundance: -; CDR3aa: CASSLRLAGGTYEQYF; CDR3nt: TGTGCCAGCAGCCTGAGGCTAGCGGGAGGGACCTACGAGCAGTACTTC
d_gene: -; j_gene: TRBJ1-1; v_gene: TRBV6-5; abundance: -; CDR3aa: CASSPDRRYTEAFF; CDR3nt: TGTGCCAGCAGTCCCGACAGGCGATACACTGAAGCTTTCTTT
d_gene: -; j_gene: TRBJ1-1; v_gene: TRBV14; abundance: few; CDR3aa: CASSLPGQANTEAFF; CDR3nt: TGTGCCAGCAGCCTTCCGGGACAAGCGAACACTGAAGCTTTCTTT
d_gene: -; j_gene: TRBJ1-4; v_gene: TRBV10-3; abundance: -; CDR3aa: CAISENNEKLFF; CDR3nt: TGTGCCATCAGTGAGAACAACGAAAAACTGTTTTTT
d_gene: TRBD1; j_gene: TRBJ2-7; v_gene: TRBV11-3; abundance: -; CDR3aa: CASSPWGTAEQYF; CDR3nt: TGTGCCAGCAGCCCTTGGGGGACAGCCGAGCAGTACTTC
d_gene: TRBD1; j_gene: TRBJ2-7; v_gene: TRBV28; abundance: -; CDR3aa: CASSSIAGQGSNEQYF; CDR3nt: TGTGCCAGCAGTTCGATTGCGGGACAGGGGAGCAACGAGCAGTACTTC
d_gene: -; j_gene: TRBJ1-3; v_gene: TRBV19; abundance: -; CDR3aa: CAGRRSSVSGNTIYF; CDR3nt: TGTGCCGGGAGGAGATCATCAGTCTCTGGAAACACCATATATTTT
d_gene: TRBD2; j_gene: TRBJ2-4; v_gene: TRBV3-1/TRBV3-2; abundance: -; CDR3aa: CASSPSGLQDIQYF; CDR3nt: TGTGCCAGCAGCCCTAGCGGCCTCCAGGACATTCAGTACTTC